This record concerns one T cell receptor beta chain sequence. Its matching antigen is unknown. Libraries were prepared by immunoSEQ multiplex PCR; TCRdb keeps only in-frame clonotypes and omits some of them. The data show around 130,000 clones, more than 80% seen once. The source of the sample is a study of T cell responses to AZD1222 COVID-19 vaccine. Trimming at V came to 3 bases and at J to 1 base, leaving 9 bases not matched to a gene. CDR1 is SGHDT, CDR2 YYEEEE, per germline. The CDR3 covers 16 residues. Study-wide results and caveats: Samples come after the peak T cell response, not at day 14. Baseline serology detected seropositivity in only 5 to 7 AZD1222 recipients. Donors were largely white British and mainly female; clonal diversity was possibly underestimated.

Sequenced here: peripheral blood, sampled on day 0 of AZD1222 vaccination. This chain connects TRBV5-6 to TRBJ1-1; 7 nucleotides match TRBD1. The sequence came from an adult in good health. CDR3: CASSSPSTGTNTEAFF. CDR3 in DNA: TGTGCCAGCAGCTCGCCCTCGACAGGGACGAACACTGAAGCTTTCTTT.